This entry describes one T cell receptor (beta chain). V was pared by 6 bases and J by 1 base, with 5 bases of the junction left unmatched. Germline V gene data show CDR1 as SGHRS and CDR2 as YFSETQ. The CDR3 sequence is 14 residues long. The record originates from a study of shared clonotypes between healthy human individuals. The table came from immunoSEQ multiplex PCR; TCRdb's copy has only in-frame clones and leaves some out. The table lists 2 million to 2.5 million clones, 85% to 95% of them singletons. What was sequenced was naive CD4+ T cells from PBMCs. The subset is: CD45RA+ positively selected. This receptor was identified in a man aged 18-30 years in good health. Some clones in this sample may be carry-over from other donors' samples. The V and J genes are TRBV5-1 and TRBJ2-3; 7 nucleotides agree with TRBD1. The CDR3 region has the DNA TGCGCCAGCAAACGACAGGGAGGCACAGATACGCAGTATTTT. Amino acid sequence: CASKRQGGTDTQYF.